This note documents a single TCR beta chain sequence. This record belongs to a study of blood T cell repertoires in COVID-19. Study at large: Specimens from acute and convalescent COVID-19 originated in the United States, Italy and Spain. From T cells, B-cell-depleted T cells, or PBMCs came the material, which was cDNA or gDNA.

Authors' analysis steps: Reference gene primer amplification yielded estimated nucleated cell counts. Repertoires were generated with immunoSEQ multiplex PCR, while TCRdb's copy carries only in-frame clones and drops some. The V and J calls and clone size come from that table; D and trimming were worked out from the DNA. This sample has 200,000 to 250,000 clones, with 80% to 90% found just once. V was shortened by 4 bases and J by 3 bases, with 14 bases between the two germline ends. This CDR3 is 15 amino acids long. Germline lookup yields CDR1 SNHLY and CDR2 FYNNEI. Patients at the Seattle site were enrolled during active infection and followed longitudinally.

Input material: peripheral blood. This receptor was obtained from a man in his thirties or forties with COVID-19, enrolled during active disease. The V gene is TRBV2, the J gene TRBJ2-3; D not resolved. CDR3 in DNA: TGTGCCAGCAGTGCTCCGAGCCCCGCGACAGATACGCAGTATTTT. Protein: CASSAPSPATDTQYF.